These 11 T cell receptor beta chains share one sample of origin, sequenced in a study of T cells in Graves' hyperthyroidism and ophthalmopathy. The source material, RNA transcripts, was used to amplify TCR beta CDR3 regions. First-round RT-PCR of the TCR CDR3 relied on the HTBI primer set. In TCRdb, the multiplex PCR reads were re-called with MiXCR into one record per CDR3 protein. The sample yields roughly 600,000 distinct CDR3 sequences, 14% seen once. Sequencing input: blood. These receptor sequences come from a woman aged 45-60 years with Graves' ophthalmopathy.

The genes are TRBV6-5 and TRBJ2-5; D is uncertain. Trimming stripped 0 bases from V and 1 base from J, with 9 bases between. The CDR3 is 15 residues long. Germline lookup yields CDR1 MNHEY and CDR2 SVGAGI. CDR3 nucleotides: TGTGCCAGCAGTTACTCGACCTCGCCCCAAGAGACCCAGTACTTC. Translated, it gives CASSYSTSPQETQYF.

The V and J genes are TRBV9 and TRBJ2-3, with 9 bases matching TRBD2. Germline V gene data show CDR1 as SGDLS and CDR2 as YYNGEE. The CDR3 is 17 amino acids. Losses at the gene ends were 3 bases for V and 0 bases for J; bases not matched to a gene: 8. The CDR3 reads CASSGSGSYYSTDTQYF. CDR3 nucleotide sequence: TGTGCCAGCAGCGGTAGCGGGAGCTATTATAGCACAGATACGCAGTATTTT.

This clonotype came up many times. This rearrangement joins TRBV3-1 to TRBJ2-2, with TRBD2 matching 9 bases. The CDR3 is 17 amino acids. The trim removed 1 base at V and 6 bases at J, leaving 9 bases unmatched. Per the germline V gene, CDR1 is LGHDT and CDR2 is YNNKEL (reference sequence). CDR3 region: CASSQVAGGPASGELFF. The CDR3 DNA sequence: TGTGCCAGCAGCCAAGTTGCGGGAGGGCCTGCGTCCGGGGAGCTGTTTTTT.

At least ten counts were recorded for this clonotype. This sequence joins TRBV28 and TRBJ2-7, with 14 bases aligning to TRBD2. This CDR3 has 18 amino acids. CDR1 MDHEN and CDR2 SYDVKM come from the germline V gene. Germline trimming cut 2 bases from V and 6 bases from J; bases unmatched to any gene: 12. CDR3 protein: CASSLGTSGSLSSLEQYF. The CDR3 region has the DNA TGTGCCAGCAGTTTAGGGACTAGCGGGAGTCTGTCTTCCCTCGAGCAGTACTTC.

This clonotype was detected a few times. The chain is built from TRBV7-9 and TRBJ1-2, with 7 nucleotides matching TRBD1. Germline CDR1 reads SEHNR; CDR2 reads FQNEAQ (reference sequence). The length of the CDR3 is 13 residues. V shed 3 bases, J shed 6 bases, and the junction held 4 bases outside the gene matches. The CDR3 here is CASSFGGGNGYTF. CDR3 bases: TGTGCCAGCAGCTTTGGAGGGGGCAATGGCTACACCTTC.

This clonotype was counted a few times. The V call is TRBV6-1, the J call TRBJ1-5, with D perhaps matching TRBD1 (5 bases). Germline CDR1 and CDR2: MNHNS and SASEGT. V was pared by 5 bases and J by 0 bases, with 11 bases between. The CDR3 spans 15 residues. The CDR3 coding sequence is TGTGCCAGCAGTCCTCCGGGGGATAGCAATCAGCCCCAGCATTTT. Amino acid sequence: CASSPPGDSNQPQHF.

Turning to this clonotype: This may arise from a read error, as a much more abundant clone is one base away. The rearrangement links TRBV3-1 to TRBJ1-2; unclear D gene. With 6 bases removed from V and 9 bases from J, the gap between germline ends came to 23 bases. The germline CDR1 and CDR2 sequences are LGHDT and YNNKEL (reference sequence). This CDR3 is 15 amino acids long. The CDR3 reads CASRRRVLRPRSYTF. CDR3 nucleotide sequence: TGTGCCAGCAGGCGAAGAGTCCTCAGGCCGCGTAGCTACACCTTC. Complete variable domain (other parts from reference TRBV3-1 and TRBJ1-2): DTAVSQTPKYLVTQMGNDKSIKCEQNLGHDTMYWYKQDSKKFLKIMFSYNNKELIINETVPNRFSPKSPDKAHLNLHINSLELGDSAVYFCASRRRVLRPRSYTFGSGTRLTVV.

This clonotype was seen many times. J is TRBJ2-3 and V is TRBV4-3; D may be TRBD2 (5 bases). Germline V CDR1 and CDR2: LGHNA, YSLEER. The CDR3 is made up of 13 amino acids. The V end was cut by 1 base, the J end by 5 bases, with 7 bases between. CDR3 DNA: TGCGCCAGCAGCCAAGCGGGGAGAGATACGCAGTATTTT. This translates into CASSQAGRDTQYF.

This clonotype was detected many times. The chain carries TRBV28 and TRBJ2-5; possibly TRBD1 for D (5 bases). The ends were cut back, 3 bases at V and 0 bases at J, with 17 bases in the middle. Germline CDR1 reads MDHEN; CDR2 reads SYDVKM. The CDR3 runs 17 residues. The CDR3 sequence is CASSFFPHRYNQETQYF. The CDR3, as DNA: TGTGCCAGCAGTTTCTTTCCCCACAGGTACAACCAAGAGACCCAGTACTTC.

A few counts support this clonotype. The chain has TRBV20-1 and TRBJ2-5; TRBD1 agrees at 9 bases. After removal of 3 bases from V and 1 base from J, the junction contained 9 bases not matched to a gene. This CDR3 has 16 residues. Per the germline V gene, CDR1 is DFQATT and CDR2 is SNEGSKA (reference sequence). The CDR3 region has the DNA TGCAGTGCTAGGGAGGGGACAGGGTTTCTCCAAGAGACCCAGTACTTC. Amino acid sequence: CSAREGTGFLQETQYF.

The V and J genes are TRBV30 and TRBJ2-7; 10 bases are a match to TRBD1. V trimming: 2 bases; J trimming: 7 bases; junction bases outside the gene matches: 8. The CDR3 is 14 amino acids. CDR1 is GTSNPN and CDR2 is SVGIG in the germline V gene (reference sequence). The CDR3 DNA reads TGTGCCTGGAGTTTGACAGGGGGCTATAGGGAGCAGTACTTC. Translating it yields CAWSLTGGYREQYF.